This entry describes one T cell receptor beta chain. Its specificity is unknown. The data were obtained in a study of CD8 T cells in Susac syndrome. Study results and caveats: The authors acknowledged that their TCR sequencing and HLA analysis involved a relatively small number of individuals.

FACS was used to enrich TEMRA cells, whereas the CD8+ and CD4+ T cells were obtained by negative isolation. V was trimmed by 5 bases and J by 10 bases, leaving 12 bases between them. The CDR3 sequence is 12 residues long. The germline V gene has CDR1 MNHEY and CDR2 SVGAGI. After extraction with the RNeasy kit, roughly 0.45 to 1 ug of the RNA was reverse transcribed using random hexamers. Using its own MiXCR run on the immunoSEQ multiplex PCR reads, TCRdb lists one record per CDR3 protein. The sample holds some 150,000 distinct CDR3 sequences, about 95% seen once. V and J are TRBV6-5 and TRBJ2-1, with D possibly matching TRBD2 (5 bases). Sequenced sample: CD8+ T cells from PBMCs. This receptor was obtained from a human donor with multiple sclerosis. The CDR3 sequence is CASSPPGMEQFF. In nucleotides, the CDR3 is TGTGCCAGCAGTCCACCGGGGATGGAGCAGTTCTTC.